One sample yielded the 29 T cell receptor beta chains listed below, sequenced in a study of control samples from healthy donors and cancer patients. Profiled with immunoSEQ multiplex PCR; TCRdb holds only in-frame clones, not every one. The sample totals some 190,000 clones. Specimen: blood. These receptors were obtained from a woman in her thirties in good health.

V is TRBV9 and J is TRBJ1-6; D unclear. CDR3 length equals 17 residues. Per the germline V gene, CDR1 is SGDLS and CDR2 is YYNGEE. Trimming stripped 3 bases from V and 0 bases from J, with 13 bases between. DNA of the CDR3: TGTGCCAGCAGCGCCCGAGTGGCATTCTCCTATAATTCACCCCTCCACTTT. The encoded protein is CASSARVAFSYNSPLHF.

The chain combines TRBV7-9 with TRBJ1-2; 7 nucleotides agree with TRBD1. V dropped 5 bases and J dropped 4; count of bases not matched to a gene: 13. The CDR3 sequence is 16 residues long. Germline CDR1 and CDR2: SEHNR and FQNEAQ (reference sequence). The CDR3 coding sequence is TGTGCCAGCAGCCCCGGGACAGCGAGCAGGCTCTATGGCTACACCTTC. This encodes CASSPGTASRLYGYTF.

This chain connects TRBV5-1 to TRBJ1-3, with D perhaps TRBD1 (6 bases). The length of the CDR3 is 15 residues. Looked up from germline, CDR1 is SGHRS and CDR2 is YFSETQ. V was shortened by 4 bases and J by 0 bases, with 11 bases between the two germline ends. For the CDR3, the DNA is TGCGCCAGCAGCCCAGGACAGAGCTCTGGAAACACCATATATTTT. Amino acids: CASSPGQSSGNTIYF.

The chain employs TRBV7-9 and TRBJ1-6; D ambiguous. With 4 bases removed from V and 8 bases from J, the gap between germline ends came to 12 bases. There are 14 residues in the CDR3. The germline CDR1 and CDR2 sequences are SEHNR and FQNEAQ (reference sequence). The CDR3 sequence: CASSWRPGDSPLHF. The CDR3 DNA is TGTGCCAGCAGCTGGAGGCCTGGGGATTCACCCCTCCACTTT. Full variable domain (outside the CDR3, taken from reference TRBV7-9 and TRBJ1-6): DTGVSQNPRHKITKRGQNVTFRCDPISEHNRLYWYRQTLGQGPEFLTYFQNEAQLEKSRLLSDRFSAERPKGSFSTLEIQRTEQGDSAMYLCASSWRPGDSPLHFGNGTRLTVT.

The chain's CDR3 is CASSQGQVHNSPLHF. In nucleotides, the CDR3 is TGCGCCAGCAGCCAAGGACAGGTGCATAATTCACCCCTCCACTTT. The genes are TRBV4-3 and TRBJ1-6; D perhaps matches TRBD1 (6 bases). Germline CDR1 is LGHNA and CDR2 is YSLEER. V lost 1 base and J 5 bases, leaving 9 bases between the germline ends. The CDR3 length is 15 residues.

The chain recombines TRBV28 with TRBJ2-3; TRBD1 might be the D (6 bases). The CDR3 sequence is 16 residues long. Between the trimmed V and J ends, which lost 3 bases and 4 bases, there was a span of 17 bases. In germline, CDR1 is MDHEN, CDR2 SYDVKM. The CDR3 bases are TGTGCCAGCAGTTTGGTCCCAGGGGAAGTTTCAGATACGCAGTATTTT. It specifies CASSLVPGEVSDTQYF.

J is TRBJ2-7 and V is TRBV11-2; D may be TRBD1 or TRBD2 (5 bases each). CDR3 length: 14 amino acids. The germline V gene has CDR1 SGHAT and CDR2 FQNNGV. V lost 3 bases and J lost 6, with 15 bases in between. The CDR3 DNA reads TGTGCCAGCAGCTTTGTTGCAGGGAGAACCGAGCAGTACTTC. Protein product: CASSFVAGRTEQYF. The full variable domain, rest sourced from reference TRBV11-2 and TRBJ2-7, is EAGVAQSPRYKIIEKRQSVAFWCNPISGHATLYWYQQILGQGPKLLIQFQNNGVVDDSQLPKDRFSAERLKGVDSTLKIQPAKLEDSAVYLCASSFVAGRTEQYFGPGTRLTVT.

The V and J genes are TRBV27 and TRBJ1-6, with D uncertain. CDR1 and CDR2 (germline): MNHEY, SMNVEV (reference sequence). The germline V and J ends were trimmed by 3 bases and 10 bases, with 10 bases remaining between them. CDR3 size: 13 residues. CDR3 nucleotides: TGTGCCAGCAGTTTTTCAAGCCCCTCACCCCTCCACTTT. Protein: CASSFSSPSPLHF.

The V and J genes are TRBV2 and TRBJ2-2, with 12 nucleotides matching TRBD1. The V and J ends lost 6 bases and 7 bases, in that order; junction bases with no gene match: 6. The CDR3 loop spans 15 amino acids. Germline loops: CDR1 SNHLY, CDR2 FYNNEI. CDR3 loop: CASRSRDRGRGELFF. In nucleotides, the CDR3 is TGTGCCAGCAGATCCCGGGACAGGGGGCGCGGGGAGCTGTTTTTT. Looking up the rest from reference TRBV2 and TRBJ2-2 gives the full variable domain: EPEVTQTPSHQVTQMGQEVILRCVPISNHLYFYWYRQILGQKVEFLVSFYNNEISEKSEIFDDQFSVERPDGSNFTLKIRSTKLEDSAMYFCASRSRDRGRGELFFGEGSRLTVL.

This chain joins TRBV9 and TRBJ1-1, with D uncertain. Germline values: CDR1 SGDLS, CDR2 YYNGEE. V was shortened by 2 bases and J by 1 base, with 21 bases between the two germline ends. The CDR3 is 18 residues long. The DNA of the CDR3 is TGTGCCAGCAGCGTGGATAAGAACTCGGGTAGTGGGAACACTGAAGCTTTCTTT. Translating it yields CASSVDKNSGSGNTEAFF.

The J gene is TRBJ2-7, the V gene TRBV7-2; possible D gene TRBD2, 5 bases. The CDR3 totals 14 residues. Germline CDR1 SGHTA, CDR2 FQGNSA. Trimming removed 5 bases from V and 5 bases from J, with 16 bases in between. CDR3 nucleotides: TGTGCCAGCAGCCCACTAGTACGGCCGCACGAGCAGTACTTC. This translates into CASSPLVRPHEQYF.

The CDR3 DNA reads TGTGCCAGTGTTACCCAGGGGGCGATTTATGGCTACACCTTC. It encodes CASVTQGAIYGYTF. J is TRBJ1-2 and V is TRBV2, with 8 bases matching TRBD1. V was clipped by 9 bases and J by 5 bases; unmatched bases: 11. Germline values: CDR1 SNHLY, CDR2 FYNNEI. The CDR3 loop spans 14 amino acids.

This sequence joins TRBV2 and TRBJ2-7; 12 bases map to TRBD2. The CDR3 totals 15 residues. Per germline, CDR1 SNHLY and CDR2 FYNNEI. Losses at the gene ends were 5 bases for V and 5 bases for J; bases not matched to a gene: 7. The CDR3 protein is CASSTLAGGRNEQYF. CDR3 in DNA: TGTGCCAGCAGTACCCTAGCGGGGGGGCGCAACGAGCAGTACTTC. Complete variable domain (other parts from reference TRBV2 and TRBJ2-7): EPEVTQTPSHQVTQMGQEVILRCVPISNHLYFYWYRQILGQKVEFLVSFYNNEISEKSEIFDDQFSVERPDGSNFTLKIRSTKLEDSAMYFCASSTLAGGRNEQYFGPGTRLTVT.

V usage is TRBV5-1 and J usage is TRBJ2-7, with 7 bases lining up with TRBD1. V trimming: 3 bases; J trimming: 2 bases; junction bases outside the gene matches: 8. There are 15 residues in the CDR3. The germline V gene encodes CDR1 SGHRS and CDR2 YFSETQ. Here the CDR3 reads CASSWSGTATYEQYF. The CDR3 DNA reads as TGCGCCAGCAGCTGGTCCGGGACAGCCACCTACGAGCAGTACTTC.

The CDR3, as DNA: TGTGCCAGCAGCAAAGTCCCGGGTCCGAACAGGGCCGGGAGCAATCAGCCCCAGCATTTT. This encodes CASSKVPGPNRAGSNQPQHF. This chain joins TRBV21-1 and TRBJ1-5; the DNA was not used to check the table's D call, TRBD1. TRBV21-1 is noted as a pseudogene. The CDR3 has 20 amino acids.

The V and J genes are TRBV7-2 and TRBJ2-2, with D unclear. This CDR3 region has 15 residues. Germline-derived CDR1 and CDR2 are SGHTA and FQGNSA. Trimming shortened V by 2 bases and J by 4 bases, and 11 bases separated the two germline ends. CDR3 amino acids: CASSLFNSGTGELFF. CDR3 DNA sequence: TGTGCCAGCAGCTTATTTAATTCCGGCACCGGGGAGCTGTTTTTT.

This chain uses TRBV3-1 (or the pseudogene TRBV3-2) with TRBJ2-1, with no clear D. Germline assignment: CDR1 LGHDT and CDR2 YNNKEL (reference sequence). Trimming removed 2 bases from V and 9 bases from J, with 17 bases in between. The CDR3 has 15 amino acids. Here the CDR3 reads CASSQSNSVSSEQFF. The CDR3 DNA reads as TGTGCCAGCAGCCAATCTAACTCGGTTTCTTCTGAGCAGTTCTTC.

The chain recombines TRBV2 with TRBJ2-5, with D perhaps TRBD1 (6 bases). In germline, CDR1 is SNHLY, CDR2 FYNNEI. This CDR3 contains 14 residues. V dropped 8 bases and J dropped 1 base, with 14 bases sitting between them. The CDR3 reads CASPRDTRQETQYF. The CDR3 coding sequence is TGTGCCAGCCCCCGGGACACCCGCCAAGAGACCCAGTACTTC.

The chain has TRBV28 and TRBJ1-1, with no clear D. V was cut by 8 bases and J by 0 bases, with 16 bases left in between. This CDR3 has 15 residues. Per germline, CDR1 MDHEN and CDR2 SYDVKM. CDR3 bases: TGTGCCAGCTGCCCTGGAGGCAGAATGAACACTGAAGCTTTCTTT. It translates to CASCPGGRMNTEAFF.

The rearrangement uses TRBV12-3 or TRBV12-4 and TRBJ1-2; no definite D call. Trimming stripped 5 bases from V and 4 bases from J, with 11 bases between. The CDR3 extends over 13 amino acids. The CDR3 protein is CASSPGRIYGYTF. CDR3 nucleotides: TGTGCCAGCAGTCCCGGGAGGATCTATGGCTACACCTTC.

CDR3 bases: TGCGCCAGCAGGTCGAGCGGGGGTTACACAGATACGCAGTATTTT. Translation: CASRSSGGYTDTQYF. The chain employs TRBV5-1 and TRBJ2-3; 8 bases fit TRBD2. V was pared by 5 bases and J by 2 bases, with 7 bases of the junction left unmatched. This CDR3 region has 15 residues. Germline V lookup: CDR1 SGHRS, CDR2 YFSETQ.

With respect to this clone: The junction departs from the called germline gene at one end, perhaps through a read error. This sequence joins TRBV18 and TRBJ1-5; weak D call: TRBD1 (6 bases). Germline assignment: CDR1 KGHSH and CDR2 LQKENI. CDR3 length equals 14 residues. Here the CDR3 reads CASSSPGVGQPQHF. CDR3 DNA sequence: TGTGCCAGCTCATCACCAGGGGTTGGTCAGCCCCAGCATTTT.

The CDR3 reads CASSSRQGYGYTF. CDR3 DNA: TGTGCCAGCAGTTCGAGACAGGGGTATGGCTACACCTTC. This chain connects TRBV6-6 to TRBJ1-2, with 8 bases identical to TRBD1. The CDR3 runs to 13 residues. Trimming took 4 bases from V and 5 from J; bases not matched to a gene: 3. The germline CDR1 and CDR2 sequences are MNHNY and SVGAGI (reference sequence).

This chain uses TRBV10-3 with TRBJ2-7; D perhaps matches TRBD1 (7 bases). V was shortened by 0 bases and J by 2 bases, with 23 bases between the two germline ends. Per germline, CDR1 ENHRY and CDR2 SYGVKD. This CDR3 spans 19 amino acids. The CDR3 sequence is CAISESTREKGRGAYEQYF. CDR3 nucleotide sequence: TGTGCCATCAGTGAGTCGACTCGGGAAAAGGGCAGGGGGGCCTACGAGCAGTACTTC.

V gene TRBV2 combines with J gene TRBJ1-2, with TRBD1 matching over 8 bases. Germline CDR1 reads SNHLY; CDR2 reads FYNNEI. The CDR3 length is 14 residues. Trimming removed 4 bases from V and 8 bases from J; junction bases left unmatched: 9. DNA for the CDR3: TGTGCCAGCAGTGGGGTGGACAGGGCGGTAGGCTACACCTTC. Translated, it gives CASSGVDRAVGYTF.

The rearrangement joins TRBV29-1 to TRBJ1-4, with 7 positions matching TRBD1. CDR1 SQVTM and CDR2 ANQGSEA come from the germline V gene. After removal of 5 bases from V and 3 bases from J, the junction contained 3 bases not matched to a gene. The CDR3 is made up of 13 amino acids. This CDR3 reads CSVMGQPNEKLFF. The CDR3 DNA follows: TGCAGCGTTATGGGACAGCCTAATGAAAAACTGTTTTTT.

About this clone itself: A read error may produce the germline difference seen at one junction end. The chain combines TRBV7-7 with TRBJ2-7, with 10 bases lining up with TRBD1. CDR1 is SSHAT and CDR2 is FNYEAQ in the germline V gene (reference sequence). This CDR3 is built from 14 residues. CDR3: CASSLEGQGSEQYF. The CDR3, as DNA: TGTGCTAGCAGCTTAGAGGGACAGGGGAGCGAGCAGTACTTC.

The rearrangement links TRBV2 to TRBJ2-3, with 7 bases lining up with TRBD2. The CDR3 spans 18 residues. The germline V gene has CDR1 SNHLY and CDR2 FYNNEI. The V segment lost 3 bases and the J segment 4 bases; nucleotides outside the gene matches: 16. As DNA, the CDR3 is TGTGCCAGCAGTGATACCGTGGAGGCGGGGGTAGGGCCAGATACGCAGTATTTT. It specifies CASSDTVEAGVGPDTQYF.

The rearrangement uses TRBV11-3 and TRBJ1-1; D is undetermined. Germline lookup yields CDR1 SGHNT and CDR2 YENEEA. The CDR3 is 13 amino acids. V lost 5 bases, J lost 1 base, and 8 bases lay in between. DNA for the CDR3: TGTGCCAGCAGCACCAATCCGAACACTGAAGCTTTCTTT. It translates to CASSTNPNTEAFF.